The 23 T cell receptor beta chains below come from one sample, sequenced in a study of Ad26.COV2.S vaccination and SARS-CoV-2 variants. Profiled with immunoSEQ multiplex PCR; TCRdb holds only in-frame clones, not every one. The sample holds 400,000 to 450,000 clones, 80% to 95% seen once. Treatment reported: approximately 18 received Ad26.COV2.S at low or high dose, single or two shots; about 5 received placebo; per-sample allocation not given. The samples date from day 63 after the first vaccine or placebo injection. The sequencing used peripheral blood, collected in a trial of Ad26.COV2.S vaccine versus placebo. Receptors were obtained from a person between 18 and 59 years old who received the Ad26.COV2.S COVID-19 vaccine or a placebo.

The CDR3 loop reads CASSYGTTYNEQFF. As DNA, the CDR3 is TGTGCCAGCAGTTATGGGACAACCTACAATGAGCAGTTCTTC. The rearrangement joins TRBV6-5 to TRBJ2-1; TRBD1 might be the D (6 bases). The CDR3 length is 14 residues. V lost 3 bases and J 2 bases, leaving 8 bases between the germline ends. Germline V gives CDR1 MNHEY, CDR2 SVGAGI.

V and J are TRBV13 and TRBJ1-6, with 9 bases lining up with TRBD1. The J segment lost 1 base and the V segment lost 5 bases, leaving 15 bases of the junction unmatched. CDR3 length: 20 residues. Germline V lookup: CDR1 PRHDT, CDR2 FYEKMQ (reference sequence). In DNA form, the CDR3 reads TGTGCCAGCAGCCGATTGACCACAGGACAGGGGAGGTCCTATAATTCACCCCTCCACTTT. It specifies CASSRLTTGQGRSYNSPLHF.

This chain links TRBV7-9 with TRBJ1-3; D remains ambiguous. CDR1 is SEHNR and CDR2 is FQNEAQ in the germline V gene (reference sequence). There are 14 residues in the CDR3. The V gene lost 4 bases and the J gene lost 4 bases, with 11 bases spanning the gap. CDR3 bases: TGTGCCAGCAGCTCCCCAATGGCGGGAAACACCATATATTTT. Translated: CASSSPMAGNTIYF.

The rearrangement links TRBV27 to TRBJ2-1, with D unclear. Germline V gene data show CDR1 as MNHEY and CDR2 as SMNVEV (reference sequence). The CDR3 length is 15 residues. V shed 5 bases and J shed 8 bases, with 19 bases lying between them. CDR3 sequence (DNA): TGTGCCAGCAGTCCCCCACCCCCCCTTAGGGATGAGCAGTTCTTC. Translating it yields CASSPPPPLRDEQFF.

This rearrangement joins TRBV24-1 to TRBJ1-5; D ambiguous. Trimming removed 1 base at V and 6 bases at J, with 3 bases between. The CDR3 is 12 residues long. Germline V gene sequence: CDR1 KGHDR, CDR2 SFDVKD. Here the CDR3 reads CATSDLGQPQHF. CDR3 sequence (DNA): TGTGCCACCAGTGATTTAGGTCAGCCCCAGCATTTT.

The chain recombines TRBV9 with TRBJ2-7; possibly TRBD1 for D (5 bases). V was trimmed by 3 bases and J by 6 bases, leaving 13 bases between them. There are 13 residues in the CDR3. Germline assignment: CDR1 SGDLS and CDR2 YYNGEE. The CDR3 loop is CASSALPGLEQYF. DNA for the CDR3: TGTGCCAGCAGCGCACTACCAGGGCTCGAGCAGTACTTC.

This chain joins TRBV7-2 and TRBJ2-3; 10 nucleotides match TRBD2. From germline, CDR1 is SGHTA and CDR2 FQGNSA. This CDR3 region has 16 residues. With V trimmed by 5 bases and J by 7 bases, 12 bases remained unmatched. CDR3 bases: TGTGCCAGCAGCCCTATACAGACTAGCGGGTCAAATACGCAGTATTTT. Translation: CASSPIQTSGSNTQYF.

The chain uses TRBV30 and TRBJ2-2, with 7 positions matching TRBD2. There are 18 residues in the CDR3. The germline V gene has CDR1 GTSNPN and CDR2 SVGIG (reference sequence). Trimming at V came to 4 bases and at J to 5 bases, leaving 19 bases not matched to a gene. CDR3 protein: CAWKTFYARAGETGELFF. CDR3 coding DNA: TGTGCCTGGAAGACCTTCTATGCACGGGCGGGGGAAACCGGGGAGCTGTTTTTT.

This clone was found once. V usage is TRBV6-6 and J usage is TRBJ1-3; TRBD1 matches at 7 bases. CDR3 length: 15 residues. V was pared by 6 bases and J by 0 bases, with 5 bases of the junction left unmatched. Germline CDR1 reads MNHNY; CDR2 reads SVGAGI (reference sequence). CDR3 region: CASSQDRPSGNTIYF. The CDR3 DNA reads as TGTGCCAGCAGCCAGGACAGGCCCTCTGGAAACACCATATATTTT.

V usage is TRBV4-1 and J usage is TRBJ1-2, with TRBD1 as a possible D gene (5 bases). This CDR3 region has 15 residues. V gave up 0 bases and J gave up 3 bases, with 11 bases separating them. Germline assignment: CDR1 MGHRA and CDR2 YSYEKL. The CDR3 is CASSQDSGGDYGYTF. The CDR3 nucleotides are TGCGCCAGCAGCCAAGATAGTGGGGGAGACTATGGCTACACCTTC.

The chain uses TRBV6-2 or TRBV6-3 and TRBJ2-1; D may match TRBD1 or TRBD2 (5 bases each). The CDR3 is 13 residues long. The germline V and J ends were trimmed by 6 bases and 4 bases, with 10 bases remaining between them. From germline, CDR1 is MNHEY and CDR2 SVGEGT. CDR3 amino acids: CASSWDGYNEQFF. The CDR3, as DNA: TGTGCCAGCAGCTGGGACGGTTACAATGAGCAGTTCTTC.

DNA for the CDR3: TGCGCCAGCAGTGCCCCCGGGACTAGGGGCGCCACCGGGGAGCTGTTTTTT. Protein: CASSAPGTRGATGELFF. The J gene is TRBJ2-2, the V gene TRBV10-1; 8 bases align to TRBD2. Trimming cost V 4 bases and J 4 bases; bases outside gene matches: 11. The CDR3 is 17 residues long. Germline CDR1 and CDR2: WNHNN and SYGVQD (reference sequence).

V gene TRBV4-3 combines with J gene TRBJ2-7; no reliable D call. The CDR3 is 15 residues long. Germline CDR1 and CDR2: LGHNA and YSLEER. The V and J ends lost 0 bases and 0 bases respectively, with 9 bases between them. The DNA of the CDR3 is TGCGCCAGCAGCCAAGATTCCGCAGCCTCCTACGAGCAGTACTTC. Protein sequence: CASSQDSAASYEQYF.

This clone was detected once. The chain uses TRBV9 and TRBJ1-2; a weak D match, TRBD1 (6 bases). This CDR3 spans 16 amino acids. Between the trimmed V and J ends, which lost 3 bases and 4 bases, there was a span of 19 bases. Germline assignment: CDR1 SGDLS and CDR2 YYNGEE. The CDR3 spells CASSAGPTGVIYGYTF. For the CDR3, the DNA is TGTGCCAGCAGCGCAGGTCCGACAGGCGTCATCTATGGCTACACCTTC. The full variable domain, its missing parts supplied by reference TRBV9 and TRBJ1-2, is DSGVTQTPKHLITATGQRVTLRCSPRSGDLSVYWYQQSLDQGLQFLIQYYNGEERAKGNILERFSAQQFPDLHSELNLSSLELGDSALYFCASSAGPTGVIYGYTFGSGTRLTVV.

This clone was counted once. The chain joins TRBV12-3 or TRBV12-4 to TRBJ1-5, with TRBD1 as a possible D gene (6 bases). Trimming took 6 bases from V and 4 from J, leaving 10 bases between them. The CDR3 totals 13 residues. CDR3 DNA: TGTGCCAGCAGACAACAGGGAAATCAGCCCCAGCATTTT. Protein product: CASRQQGNQPQHF.

V gene TRBV3-1 (or the pseudogene TRBV3-2) combines with J gene TRBJ2-5; 9 nucleotides agree with TRBD2. The germline gives CDR1 LGHDT, CDR2 YNNKEL (reference sequence). This CDR3 has 16 amino acids. With V trimmed by 4 bases and J by 4 bases, 10 bases remained unmatched. This chain's CDR3 is CASSLSPAGGRETQYF. The CDR3 DNA reads TGTGCCAGCAGCCTGAGCCCAGCGGGGGGTCGAGAGACCCAGTACTTC.

The chain combines TRBV25-1 with TRBJ2-3, with D tentatively TRBD1 (5 bases). The CDR3 extends over 14 amino acids. Germline CDR1 is MGHDK and CDR2 is SYGVNS. With 7 bases removed from V and 5 bases from J, the gap between germline ends came to 16 bases. For the CDR3, the DNA is TGTGCCAGCACGAGAGCGACAGAGAGAGATACGCAGTATTTT. This translates into CASTRATERDTQYF.

This rearrangement joins TRBV2 to TRBJ1-6; D possibly corresponds to TRBD1 (6 bases). CDR3 length equals 13 residues. The V gene lost 4 bases and the J gene lost 14 bases, with 15 bases spanning the gap. CDR1 and CDR2 (germline): SNHLY, FYNNEI. The CDR3 reads CASSASQRGALHF. The DNA of the CDR3 is TGTGCCAGCAGTGCCTCCCAGAGGGGGGCCCTCCACTTT.

The J gene is TRBJ1-3, the V gene TRBV18, with 7 bases lining up with TRBD1. There are 15 residues in the CDR3. The J segment lost 3 bases and the V segment lost 5 bases, leaving 7 bases of the junction unmatched. Germline lookup yields CDR1 KGHSH and CDR2 LQKENI. Here the CDR3 DNA reads TGTGCCAGCTCAACCTCCAGGGGGAGTGGAAACACCATATATTTT. This encodes CASSTSRGSGNTIYF.

This sequence joins TRBV15 and TRBJ2-5; D is ambiguous. The CDR3 has 12 amino acids. V was pared by 0 bases and J by 7 bases, with 6 bases between. Germline lookup yields CDR1 LNHNV and CDR2 YYDKDF (reference sequence). DNA for the CDR3: TGTGCCACCAGCAGAGATGTCGGGACCCAGTACTTC. Translating gives CATSRDVGTQYF.

The chain couples TRBV6-5 to TRBJ1-5; D is uncertain. Germline-derived CDR1 and CDR2 are MNHEY and SVGAGI. This CDR3 contains 14 residues. With 5 bases removed from V and 3 bases from J, the gap between germline ends came to 11 bases. CDR3 DNA: TGTGCCAGCAGTCCCCCGGGGATCAATCAGCCCCAGCATTTT. As protein: CASSPPGINQPQHF.

The V call is TRBV23-1, the J call TRBJ1-2; TRBD1 matches 10 bases. TRBV23-1 is an ORF, with its function uncertain. J gave up 1 base and V 4 bases, and 15 bases lay outside the gene matches. The CDR3 totals 19 residues. The CDR3 DNA follows: TGCGCCAGCAGTCGCCAAAAGACAGGGGGCGTCAATAGTAACTATGGCTACACCTTC. The encoded protein is CASSRQKTGGVNSNYGYTF.

The chain employs TRBV9 and TRBJ2-5; TRBD2 aligns across 11 bases. The CDR3 sequence is 15 residues long. Germline V lookup: CDR1 SGDLS, CDR2 YYNGEE. V lost 4 bases, J lost 1 base, and 3 bases stayed unmatched. CDR3 protein: CASSTLAGAQETQYF. CDR3 nucleotide sequence: TGTGCCAGCAGCACACTAGCGGGGGCCCAAGAGACCCAGTACTTC.